Sequencing of this T cell receptor beta chain was carried out in a study of blood T cell repertoires in COVID-19. Background on the study: T cells, B-cell-depleted T cells, or PBMCs provided the cDNA or gDNA that served as material.

Measured with immunoSEQ multiplex PCR; TCRdb has only the in-frame clones, and not every one. The repertoire holds fewer than 100,000 clones, over 75% seen once, with around 7% in the top ten. This receptor was identified in a human donor with acute or convalescent COVID-19. The donor label of this sample is uncertain. The sample consisted of peripheral blood.

CDR3 sequence (DNA): TGTGCCAGCAGTTACTCGAGTAGGAGCCGTTACGATGAGCAGTTCTTC. This codes for CASSYSSRSRYDEQFF. This chain joins TRBV6-5 and TRBJ2-1; D gene uncertain. CDR1 and CDR2 from the germline V gene are MNHEY and SVGAGI. Trimming removed 0 bases from V and 8 bases from J, with 17 bases in between. The CDR3 spans 16 residues.